These T cell receptor beta chains were read from a single sample in a study of post-analysis software for immune sequencing data. From the PCR reads, TCRdb called clonotypes with MiXCR, one entry per CDR3 protein. The sample holds approximately 770,000 distinct CDR3 sequences, 46% seen once. The sequencing input was blood. The receptors here all came from a girl aged 10-17 years with multiple sclerosis. The CDR3 runs from the conserved cysteine through the conserved F or W. The D gene is left open where the match is weak. Only part of the rows carry a size: once, few, many, or a class if the clone is expanded.

abundance: few
j_gene: TRBJ2-7
d_gene: TRBD2
v_gene: TRBV29-1
CDR3nt: TGCAGCGTTGAGTTCGCGGGAGACATTATGGCGGCCCAGTACTTC
CDR3aa: CSVEFAGDIMAAQYF

abundance: .
j_gene: TRBJ2-1
d_gene: .
v_gene: TRBV20-1
CDR3nt: TGCAGTGCTAGAGATGGATGGGCTAGTGAGCAGTTCTTC
CDR3aa: CSARDGWASEQFF

abundance: .
j_gene: TRBJ2-3
d_gene: .
v_gene: TRBV10-3
CDR3nt: TGTGCCATCAGGGTACTAGGCAGCACAGATACGCAGTATTTT
CDR3aa: CAIRVLGSTDTQYF

abundance: .
j_gene: TRBJ2-3
d_gene: TRBD2
v_gene: TRBV12-3/TRBV12-4
CDR3nt: TGTGCCAGCAGCCCCGGGACTAGCGGGAGATTAGATACGCAGTATTTT
CDR3aa: CASSPGTSGRLDTQYF

abundance: .
j_gene: TRBJ2-1
d_gene: .
v_gene: TRBV12-3/TRBV12-4
CDR3nt: TGTGCCAGCAGTTTTTCTAGGGGGATATTGTCCTACAATGAGCAGTTCTTC
CDR3aa: CASSFSRGILSYNEQFF

abundance: few
j_gene: TRBJ2-6
d_gene: .
v_gene: TRBV12-3/TRBV12-4
CDR3nt: TGTGCCAGCAGTTTAGACAGGGGGGGAGCTGGGGCCAACGTCCGGACTTTC
CDR3aa: CASSLDRGGAGANVRTF

abundance: few
j_gene: TRBJ1-2
d_gene: .
v_gene: TRBV6-1
CDR3nt: TGTGCCAGCAGTCCTCACTCCAGGAGCACCTATGGCTACACCTTC
CDR3aa: CASSPHSRSTYGYTF

abundance: .
j_gene: TRBJ1-5
d_gene: .
v_gene: TRBV9
CDR3nt: TGTGCCAGCTCCGAGGGGGGAGGCAATCAGCCCCAGCATTTT
CDR3aa: CASSEGGGNQPQHF

abundance: .
j_gene: TRBJ2-4
d_gene: TRBD1
v_gene: TRBV7-2
CDR3nt: TGTGCCAGCAGCTCCCGACAGGGTTTAGCCAAAAACATTCAGTACTTC
CDR3aa: CASSSRQGLAKNIQYF

abundance: few
j_gene: TRBJ1-2
d_gene: .
v_gene: TRBV10-3
CDR3nt: TGTGCCACCCACCCGGGGGGACTCCCCTATGGCTACACCTTC
CDR3aa: CATHPGGLPYGYTF

abundance: .
j_gene: TRBJ2-7
d_gene: .
v_gene: TRBV6-6
CDR3nt: TGTGCCAGCAGCCCCGAGGCGGACTACGAGCAGTACTTC
CDR3aa: CASSPEADYEQYF

abundance: .
j_gene: TRBJ2-3
d_gene: .
v_gene: TRBV27
CDR3nt: TGTGCCAGCAGTTTAATGGCCGGAAACACAGATACGCAGTATTTT
CDR3aa: CASSLMAGNTDTQYF

abundance: .
j_gene: TRBJ2-3
d_gene: TRBD2
v_gene: TRBV29-1
CDR3nt: TGCAGCGTTCTAAGACTAGCGGGACATTCTAGCACAGATACGCAGTATTTT
CDR3aa: CSVLRLAGHSSTDTQYF

abundance: .
j_gene: TRBJ2-3
d_gene: TRBD2
v_gene: TRBV20-1
CDR3nt: TGCAGTGCTAGAGCGAGACTAGCGGTAGGAGATACGCAGTATTTT
CDR3aa: CSARARLAVGDTQYF

abundance: .
j_gene: TRBJ1-1
d_gene: .
v_gene: TRBV6-5
CDR3nt: TGTGCCAGCAGTTACTCGGTCATGAACACTGAAGCTTTCTTT
CDR3aa: CASSYSVMNTEAFF

abundance: .
j_gene: TRBJ2-7
d_gene: .
v_gene: TRBV7-9
CDR3nt: TGTGCCAGCAGCTTAGCGAACGGTCCCTACGAGCAGTACTTC
CDR3aa: CASSLANGPYEQYF

abundance: .
j_gene: TRBJ1-4
d_gene: .
v_gene: TRBV4-3
CDR3nt: TGCGCCAGCAGCCCTGATGGGGATGAAAAACTGTTTTTT
CDR3aa: CASSPDGDEKLFF

abundance: .
j_gene: TRBJ2-3
d_gene: .
v_gene: TRBV7-9
CDR3nt: TGTGCCAGCAGCCCCCTTTCCGATACGCAGTATTTT
CDR3aa: CASSPLSDTQYF

abundance: .
j_gene: TRBJ2-7
d_gene: .
v_gene: TRBV20-1
CDR3nt: TGCAGTGCTAGAGATACCAGCACCTCCTACGAGCAGTACTTC
CDR3aa: CSARDTSTSYEQYF

abundance: few
j_gene: TRBJ2-7
d_gene: .
v_gene: TRBV20-1
CDR3nt: TGCAGTGCCGCTAGTGTCTCCTACGAGCAGTACTTC
CDR3aa: CSAASVSYEQYF

abundance: once
j_gene: TRBJ2-5
d_gene: .
v_gene: TRBV6-1
CDR3nt: TGTGCCAGCAGCGTAGGAGGGCCATGGGAGACCCAGTACTTC
CDR3aa: CASSVGGPWETQYF

abundance: few
j_gene: TRBJ1-4
d_gene: .
v_gene: TRBV27
CDR3nt: TGTGCCAGCAGGGCCCTAAATGAAAAACTGTTTTTT
CDR3aa: CASRALNEKLFF

abundance: .
j_gene: TRBJ2-4
d_gene: .
v_gene: TRBV28
CDR3nt: TGTGCCAGCAGTGAGTGGGGGACTTTAGGCAAAAACATTCAGTACTTC
CDR3aa: CASSEWGTLGKNIQYF

abundance: .
j_gene: TRBJ2-3
d_gene: TRBD1
v_gene: TRBV11-2
CDR3nt: TGTGCCAGCAGCTTAGGGGCCCCGGGACAGGGGGCGCCCCCCCTCACAGATACGCAGTATTTT
CDR3aa: CASSLGAPGQGAPPLTDTQYF

abundance: .
j_gene: TRBJ2-7
d_gene: .
v_gene: TRBV5-5
CDR3nt: TGTGCCAGCAGCCCGCAAGAGGGGCACGAGCAGTACTTC
CDR3aa: CASSPQEGHEQYF

abundance: .
j_gene: TRBJ2-1
d_gene: TRBD2
v_gene: TRBV6-1
CDR3nt: TGTGCCAGCAGTCGACCCTTAGCGGGAGGGCCTCTCCTCGGTGAGCAGTTCTTC
CDR3aa: CASSRPLAGGPLLGEQFF

abundance: few
j_gene: TRBJ1-2
d_gene: .
v_gene: TRBV6-5
CDR3nt: TGTGCCAGCAGAACTAACTATGGCTACACCTTC
CDR3aa: CASRTNYGYTF

abundance: few
j_gene: TRBJ2-7
d_gene: .
v_gene: TRBV7-8
CDR3nt: TGTGCCAGCAGCTCTCAGACAGTGGTACCCTACGAGCAGTACTTC
CDR3aa: CASSSQTVVPYEQYF

abundance: .
j_gene: TRBJ2-1
d_gene: .
v_gene: TRBV12-3/TRBV12-4
CDR3nt: TGTGCCAGCAGCCTCCGGGACTTAACCTACAATGAGCAGTTCTTC
CDR3aa: CASSLRDLTYNEQFF

abundance: .
j_gene: TRBJ1-2
d_gene: TRBD1
v_gene: TRBV7-8
CDR3nt: TGTGCCAGCAGCTCCCAGGGGGTGGGCGGATCTAACTATGGCTACACCTTC
CDR3aa: CASSSQGVGGSNYGYTF

abundance: .
j_gene: TRBJ2-7
d_gene: .
v_gene: TRBV6-1
CDR3nt: TGTGCCAGCAGCCCCCGGGGGCAGGGACACGAGCAGTACTTC
CDR3aa: CASSPRGQGHEQYF

abundance: .
j_gene: TRBJ2-1
d_gene: TRBD2
v_gene: TRBV6-2/TRBV6-3
CDR3nt: TGTGCCAGCAGTCCACTAGCGGGAGGATGGGTGGGCAATGAGCAGGTCTTC
CDR3aa: CASSPLAGGWVGNEQVF

abundance: few
j_gene: TRBJ1-2
d_gene: .
v_gene: TRBV20-1
CDR3nt: TGCAGTGCTCCGGACAGCTATGGCTACACCTTC
CDR3aa: CSAPDSYGYTF

abundance: .
j_gene: TRBJ1-2
d_gene: .
v_gene: TRBV6-5
CDR3nt: TGTGCCAGCGGTAGGATCCTTAACTATGACTACACCTTC
CDR3aa: CASGRILNYDYTF

abundance: many
j_gene: TRBJ2-7
d_gene: .
v_gene: TRBV12-3/TRBV12-4
CDR3nt: TGTGCCAGCAGTTCATTTAAGAGTTTATCCTACGAGCAGTACTTC
CDR3aa: CASSSFKSLSYEQYF

abundance: once
j_gene: TRBJ2-5
d_gene: TRBD1
v_gene: TRBV6-1
CDR3nt: TGTGCCAGCAGCGAAGGTGGGACAGACCAAGAGACCCAGTACTTC
CDR3aa: CASSEGGTDQETQYF

abundance: .
j_gene: TRBJ1-4
d_gene: .
v_gene: TRBV7-8
CDR3nt: TGTGCCAGCAGCTTAGGGCTGATTGACGAAAAACTGTTTTTT
CDR3aa: CASSLGLIDEKLFF